The 5 T cell receptor beta chains below all came from one sample that was sequenced in a study of blood T cells in healthy people across ages. It was with a sample-barcoded 5' primer and a J-beta primer mix that a second PCR of about 6 to 12 cycles was run. TCRdb re-derived calls from the 5' RACE reads in MiXCR, one entry per CDR3 protein. The sample lists about 570,000 distinct CDR3 sequences; roughly 28% were seen once. The sequencing sample was made of blood. The origin of the receptors is a woman between 65 and 79 years old in good health.

V is TRBV4-2 and J is TRBJ1-4; possible D gene TRBD1, 6 bases. Germline V gives CDR1 LGHNA, CDR2 YNFKEQ. The CDR3 spans 17 residues. Trimming pared 0 bases from V and 0 bases from J, leaving 11 bases between. The CDR3 DNA follows: TGTGCCAGCAGCCAAGATCAAGACAGGACAACTAATGAAAAACTGTTTTTT. It is translated as CASSQDQDRTTNEKLFF.

This sequence joins TRBV5-5 and TRBJ2-7; 12 bases fit TRBD2. The junction had 4 bases not matched to a gene; V was cut back by 3 bases and J by 0 bases. Per germline, CDR1 SGHKS and CDR2 YYEKEE (reference sequence). This CDR3 comprises 16 residues. The CDR3 region has the DNA TGTGCCAGCAGCTCAACTAGCGGGGGGTCCTCCTACGAGCAGTACTTC. Translating gives CASSSTSGGSSYEQYF. The full variable domain, its missing parts supplied by reference TRBV5-5 and TRBJ2-7, is DAGVTQSPTHLIKTRGQQVTLRCSPISGHKSVSWYQQVLGQGPQFIFQYYEKEERGRGNFPDRFSARQFPNYSSELNVNALLLGDSALYLCASSSTSGGSSYEQYFGPGTRLTVT.

This clonotype has a count of ten or more. The V call is TRBV29-1, the J call TRBJ2-1; 8 bases match TRBD1. Germline CDR1 reads SQVTM; CDR2 reads ANQGSEA. V lost 8 bases to trimming and J lost 10 bases; unmatched junction nucleotides: 10. This CDR3 comprises 12 residues. The CDR3 protein is CSQRTGIGEQFF. CDR3 bases: TGCAGCCAACGGACAGGGATCGGCGAGCAGTTCTTC.

This clonotype has a handful of counts. The V gene is TRBV19, the J gene TRBJ1-2, with D possibly TRBD1 on 5 matching bases. V was pared by 4 bases and J by 2 bases, with 14 bases between. Germline CDR1 is LNHDA and CDR2 is SQIVND (reference sequence). The length of the CDR3 is 15 residues. CDR3 loop: CASSTHRDPNYGYTF. CDR3 nucleotide sequence: TGTGCCAGTAGTACCCACCGGGACCCCAACTATGGCTACACCTTC.

About this clonotype: A read error may produce the germline difference seen at one junction end. The chain employs TRBV11-2 and TRBJ1-2; D unclear. Per the germline V gene, CDR1 is SGHAT and CDR2 is FQNNGV. This CDR3 region has 13 residues. Here the CDR3 DNA reads TGTGCCAGCAGCTTAGATGACGACTCCCAATTGGCGTTC. It specifies CASSLDDDSQLAF. Filled out from reference TRBV11-2 and TRBJ1-2, the complete variable domain reads EAGVAQSPRYKIIEKRQSVAFWCNPISGHATLYWYQQILGQGPKLLIQFQNNGVVDDSQLPKDRFSAERLKGVDSTLKIQPAKLEDSAVYLCASSLDDDSQLAFGSGTRLTVV.